These 19 T cell receptor beta chains share one sample of origin, sequenced in a study of radiation and T cells in renal cell carcinoma (dated by TCRdb to the early 2020s). Library preparation used the immunoSEQ multiplex PCR assay. TCRdb's version of the immuneACCESS table is confined to in-frame rearrangements and falls short of the full clone set. An unresolved V gene accounts for under half of the shortfall where checked; the remainder is of unknown origin. The sample profile shows about 86,000 clones; 85% of them were found once. The leading ten clones occupy roughly 8.8% of the sample. Sample time point, as interpreted from the label and publication: blood 4 weeks post-SBRT, at nephrectomy. The treatment or condition label of this sample denotes: 15 Gy SBRT to primary tumor, nephrectomy 4 weeks later. The sequences come from blood, collected from a patient whose treatment included radiotherapy and nephrectomy. These receptors were obtained from a man aged 45-65 years with renal cell carcinoma.

The CDR3 sequence: CASSQTSGGSTDTQYF. The CDR3 DNA follows: TGCGCCAGCAGCCAGACTAGCGGGGGAAGCACAGATACGCAGTATTTT. The chain joins TRBV4-3 to TRBJ2-3; 12 bases match TRBD2. In germline, CDR1 is LGHNA, CDR2 YSLEER. CDR3 length: 16 amino acids. Trimming removed 3 bases from V and 0 bases from J; junction bases left unmatched: 1.

This chain links TRBV11-2 with TRBJ2-7; unclear D gene. The CDR3 extends over 14 amino acids. The germline gives CDR1 SGHAT, CDR2 FQNNGV. Trimming took 4 bases from V and 3 from J, leaving 13 bases between them. The CDR3 protein is CASSSGWSFYEQYF. The DNA of the CDR3 is TGTGCCAGCAGCTCCGGTTGGAGCTTCTACGAGCAGTACTTC.

This clone was seen only a few times. The rearrangement links TRBV14 to TRBJ2-1; either TRBD1 or TRBD2 may supply D (6 bases each). V was trimmed by 4 bases and J by 9 bases, leaving 25 bases between them. CDR1 and CDR2 from the germline V gene are SGHDN and FVKESK. CDR3 length: 17 amino acids. This chain's CDR3 is CASSPHLGTARGREQFF. The CDR3 DNA follows: TGTGCCAGCAGCCCGCATTTGGGCACTGCACGGGGGCGTGAGCAGTTCTTC.

The chain is built from TRBV5-8 and TRBJ1-5; 7 bases align to TRBD1. V lost 1 base, J lost 6 bases, and 7 bases stayed unmatched. In germline, CDR1 is SGHTS, CDR2 YDEGEE. The CDR3 sequence is 15 residues long. This chain's CDR3 is CASSLRGGGSQPQHF. CDR3 DNA sequence: TGTGCCAGCAGCTTGAGAGGGGGCGGGAGTCAGCCCCAGCATTTT.

This chain joins TRBV7-3 and TRBJ2-5, with 8 positions matching TRBD1. The CDR3 length is 14 residues. In germline, CDR1 is SGHTA, CDR2 FQGTGA. J gave up 5 bases and V 5 bases, and 7 bases lay outside the gene matches. The CDR3 reads CASSATGVEETQYF. The CDR3, as DNA: TGTGCCAGCAGCGCGACAGGGGTAGAGGAGACCCAGTACTTC.

The chain couples TRBV2 to TRBJ2-7; 8 nucleotides agree with TRBD2. Per germline, CDR1 SNHLY and CDR2 FYNNEI. V lost 3 bases to trimming and J lost 5 bases; unmatched junction nucleotides: 6. There are 14 residues in the CDR3. As DNA, the CDR3 is TGTGCCAGCAGTGATGGGACTAGTCTCAACGAGCAGTACTTC. Translating it yields CASSDGTSLNEQYF.

The chain uses TRBV5-1 and TRBJ2-3; TRBD1 matches 8 bases. Germline CDR1 is SGHRS and CDR2 is YFSETQ. This CDR3 comprises 16 residues. V was clipped by 4 bases and J by 4 bases; unmatched bases: 11. Here the CDR3 reads CASSAYGTGLADTQYF. DNA for the CDR3: TGCGCCAGCAGCGCCTACGGGACAGGCCTCGCAGATACGCAGTATTTT.

This chain links TRBV4-1 with TRBJ2-2, with 7 positions matching TRBD1. CDR3 length: 15 residues. After removal of 2 bases from V and 6 bases from J, the junction contained 6 bases not matched to a gene. The germline V gene encodes CDR1 MGHRA and CDR2 YSYEKL. The CDR3 here is CASSQREQGSGELFF. Here the CDR3 DNA reads TGCGCCAGCAGCCAACGGGAACAGGGGTCCGGGGAGCTGTTTTTT.

The V call is TRBV7-2, the J call TRBJ2-7; possibly TRBD1 for D (6 bases). The CDR3 spans 12 residues. Germline-derived CDR1 and CDR2 are SGHTA and FQGNSA. Trimming pared 5 bases from V and 6 bases from J, leaving 11 bases between. The CDR3 coding sequence is TGTGCCAGCAGCCCCAACAGGGTCGAGCAGTACTTC. Translated: CASSPNRVEQYF.

The chain combines TRBV4-2 with TRBJ1-4; TRBD1 might be the D (5 bases). The germline V gene has CDR1 LGHNA and CDR2 YNFKEQ. This CDR3 has 16 amino acids. Trimming shortened V by 0 bases and J by 3 bases, and 11 bases separated the two germline ends. This chain's CDR3 is CASSQEGRAANEKLFF. For the CDR3, the DNA is TGTGCCAGCAGCCAAGAGGGGCGGGCAGCTAATGAAAAACTGTTTTTT.

The gene calls are TRBV6-5 and TRBJ2-7, with 13 bases identical to TRBD2. In germline, CDR1 is MNHEY, CDR2 SVGAGI. The J segment lost 5 bases and the V segment lost 6 bases, leaving 4 bases of the junction unmatched. This CDR3 is built from 14 residues. CDR3 region: CASSGLAGVHEQYF. DNA for the CDR3: TGTGCCAGCAGCGGACTAGCGGGAGTCCACGAGCAGTACTTC.

This rearrangement joins TRBV18 to TRBJ1-1; maybe TRBD1 (6 bases). This CDR3 region has 15 residues. Germline V CDR1 and CDR2: KGHSH, LQKENI. V lost 5 bases and J 5 bases, leaving 18 bases between the germline ends. The CDR3 here is CASSSNGEGETEAFF. DNA for the CDR3: TGTGCCAGCTCATCAAATGGAGAGGGGGAAACTGAAGCTTTCTTT.

V and J are TRBV18 and TRBJ2-3, with 12 bases that match TRBD2. This CDR3 spans 19 amino acids. V dropped 3 bases and J dropped 2; count of bases not matched to a gene: 12. CDR1 and CDR2 from the germline V gene are KGHSH and LQKENI. The CDR3 protein is CASSPIPMTSGGYTDTQYF. The CDR3 region has the DNA TGTGCCAGCTCACCCATCCCTATGACTAGCGGGGGATACACAGATACGCAGTATTTT.

The chain couples TRBV19 to TRBJ2-7; 14 bases map to TRBD2. V lost 3 bases to trimming and J lost 3 bases; unmatched junction nucleotides: 10. Germline CDR1 reads LNHDA; CDR2 reads SQIVND (reference sequence). This CDR3 contains 18 residues. This CDR3 reads CASSIKGTSGGLDYEQYF. For the CDR3, the DNA is TGTGCCAGTAGTATTAAGGGGACTAGCGGGGGACTTGACTACGAGCAGTACTTC.

The chain carries TRBV5-1 and TRBJ1-1; D may be TRBD1 (6 bases). This CDR3 is 16 amino acids long. Trimming cost V 3 bases and J 4 bases, with 19 bases left between them. Looked up from germline, CDR1 is SGHRS and CDR2 is YFSETQ. In nucleotides, the CDR3 is TGCGCCAGCAGCTGGGGGTCAGGGGACATTGGCACTGAAGCTTTCTTT. It yields the protein CASSWGSGDIGTEAFF. The full variable domain, its missing parts supplied by reference TRBV5-1 and TRBJ1-1, is KAGVTQTPRYLIKTRGQQVTLSCSPISGHRSVSWYQQTPGQGLQFLFEYFSETQRNKGNFPGRFSGRQFSNSRSEMNVSTLELGDSALYLCASSWGSGDIGTEAFFGQGTRLTVV.

This clone was recorded only once. V usage is TRBV6-6 and J usage is TRBJ2-5; 9 bases are a match to TRBD1. The CDR3 has 14 residues. Germline V gene lookup returns CDR1 MNHNY and CDR2 SVGAGI (reference sequence). After removal of 3 bases from V and 5 bases from J, the junction contained 4 bases not matched to a gene. CDR3 sequence reads: CASSYPDRGETQYF. CDR3 sequence (DNA): TGTGCCAGCAGTTATCCTGACAGGGGGGAGACCCAGTACTTC.

This clone was seen only a few times. This chain connects TRBV19 to TRBJ1-5, with TRBD1 as a possible D gene (6 bases). The CDR3 is made up of 15 amino acids. Trimming shortened V by 5 bases and J by 3 bases, and 14 bases separated the two germline ends. Germline V gene sequence: CDR1 LNHDA, CDR2 SQIVND (reference sequence). The CDR3 bases are TGTGCCAGTAGTTCACCGCAGGGGATCAATCAGCCCCAGCATTTT. It yields the protein CASSSPQGINQPQHF. Full variable domain (rest looked up from reference TRBV19 and TRBJ1-5): DGGITQSPKYLFRKEGQNVTLSCEQNLNHDAMYWYRQDPGQGLRLIYYSQIVNDFQKGDIAEGYSVSREKKESFPLTVTSAQKNPTAFYLCASSSPQGINQPQHFGDGTRLSIL.

The genes are TRBV4-2 and TRBJ1-3; maybe TRBD1 (5 bases). This CDR3 comprises 16 residues. In germline, CDR1 is LGHNA, CDR2 YNFKEQ. V lost 0 bases, J lost 2 bases, and 11 bases lay in between. CDR3 in amino acids: CASSQEAGRTGNTIYF. CDR3 DNA sequence: TGTGCCAGCAGCCAAGAGGCAGGGAGAACTGGAAACACCATATATTTT.

The table lists this clone with a count of one. The chain carries TRBV10-1 and TRBJ2-5; D is undetermined. Looked up from germline, CDR1 is WNHNN and CDR2 is SYGVQD (reference sequence). V shed 11 bases and J shed 5 bases, with 9 bases lying between them. This CDR3 has 10 residues. The CDR3 DNA reads as TGCGCCCTGTACCGGGAGACCCAGTACTTC. Translating it yields CALYRETQYF.